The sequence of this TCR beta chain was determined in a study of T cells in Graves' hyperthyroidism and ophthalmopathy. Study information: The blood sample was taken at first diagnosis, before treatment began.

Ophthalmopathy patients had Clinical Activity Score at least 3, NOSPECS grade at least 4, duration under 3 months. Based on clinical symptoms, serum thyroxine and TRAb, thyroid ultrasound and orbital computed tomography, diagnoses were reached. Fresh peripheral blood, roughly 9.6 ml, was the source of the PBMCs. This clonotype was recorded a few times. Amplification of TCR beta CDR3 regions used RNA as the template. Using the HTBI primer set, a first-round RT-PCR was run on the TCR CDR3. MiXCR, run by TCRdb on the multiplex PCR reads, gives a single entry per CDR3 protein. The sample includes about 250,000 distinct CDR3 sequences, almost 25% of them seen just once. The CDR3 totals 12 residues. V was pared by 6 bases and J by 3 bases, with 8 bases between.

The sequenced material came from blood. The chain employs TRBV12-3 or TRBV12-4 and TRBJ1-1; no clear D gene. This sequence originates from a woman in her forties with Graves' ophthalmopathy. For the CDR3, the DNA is TGTGCCAGCAGCGTCAGGTACACTGAAGCTTTCTTT. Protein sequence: CASSVRYTEAFF.